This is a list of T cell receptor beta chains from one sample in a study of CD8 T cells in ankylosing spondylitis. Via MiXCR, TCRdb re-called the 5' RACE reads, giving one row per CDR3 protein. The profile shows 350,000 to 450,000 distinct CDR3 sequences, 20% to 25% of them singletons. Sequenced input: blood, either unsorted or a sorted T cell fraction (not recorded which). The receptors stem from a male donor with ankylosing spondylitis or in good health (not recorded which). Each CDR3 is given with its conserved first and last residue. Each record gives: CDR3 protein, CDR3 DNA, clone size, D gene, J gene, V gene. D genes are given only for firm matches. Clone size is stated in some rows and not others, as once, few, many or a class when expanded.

CATSRVGLRGTGELFF	TGTGCCACCAGCAGAGTGGGTCTTCGGGGGACCGGGGAGCTGTTTTTT	few	.	TRBJ2-2	TRBV15
CASSFDSQGLFYEQYF	TGTGCCAGCAGTTTTGACAGCCAAGGGCTATTCTACGAGCAGTACTTC	few	.	TRBJ2-7	TRBV27
CASTPDRGGFYNSPLHF	TGTGCCAGCACTCCAGACAGGGGAGGTTTCTATAATTCACCCCTCCACTTT	few	TRBD1	TRBJ1-6	TRBV12-3/TRBV12-4
CASSSGTIYEQYF	TGTGCCAGCAGTTCGGGGACAATTTACGAGCAGTACTTC	few	.	TRBJ2-7	TRBV6-2/TRBV6-3
CASSQGQGVSGELFF	TGTGCCAGCAGCCAAGGACAGGGGGTGTCCGGGGAGCTGTTTTTT	few	TRBD1	TRBJ2-2	TRBV12-3/TRBV12-4
CATGGAQETQYF	TGTGCCACCGGGGGGGCTCAAGAGACCCAGTACTTC	.	.	TRBJ2-5	TRBV24-1
CASSPWTGGNEQFF	TGTGCCAGCAGCCCTTGGACAGGGGGCAATGAGCAGTTCTTC	.	TRBD1	TRBJ2-1	TRBV7-3
CANERVYQETQYF	TGTGCCAACGAGCGGGTGTACCAAGAGACCCAGTACTTC	.	.	TRBJ2-5	TRBV7-8
CSVENHTQYF	TGCAGCGTTGAAAATCATACGCAGTATTTT	many	.	TRBJ2-3	TRBV29-1
CSTETSVNTEAFF	TGCAGCACAGAGACTTCCGTGAACACTGAAGCTTTCTTT	few	.	TRBJ1-1	TRBV29-1
CSARTGHSYEQYF	TGCAGTGCTAGAACCGGACACTCCTACGAGCAGTACTTC	.	.	TRBJ2-7	TRBV20-1
CSALPDSRRNTGELFF	TGCAGTGCCCTCCCGGACAGCCGACGGAACACCGGGGAGCTGTTTTTT	few	.	TRBJ2-2	TRBV20-1
CASSFSGVQGVLPSEDTQYF	TGTGCCAGCAGCTTTTCCGGTGTACAGGGGGTCCTCCCTTCTGAAGATACGCAGTATTTT	few	TRBD1	TRBJ2-3	TRBV5-4
CAWSESSSYNEQFF	TGTGCCTGGAGTGAGAGTAGCTCCTACAATGAGCAGTTCTTC	few	.	TRBJ2-1	TRBV30
CSIPTIQSSYEQYF	TGCAGCATCCCGACAATACAGAGCTCCTACGAGCAGTACTTC	.	.	TRBJ2-7	TRBV20-1
CAWTQDAAMDEQYF	TGTGCCTGGACCCAGGACGCGGCTATGGACGAGCAGTACTTC	once	.	TRBJ2-7	TRBV30
CASSHRSGTSGGDEQFF	TGCGCCAGCAGCCACAGATCCGGGACTAGCGGGGGCGATGAGCAGTTCTTC	.	TRBD2	TRBJ2-1	TRBV4-1
CASSEESRMSGANVLTF	TGCGCCAGCAGTGAGGAAAGTAGGATGTCTGGGGCCAACGTCCTGACTTTC	.	.	TRBJ2-6	TRBV10-2
CASRPTGVNGVQFF	TGTGCCAGCAGACCAACAGGGGTAAACGGAGTGCAGTTCTTC	.	TRBD1	TRBJ2-1	TRBV12-3/TRBV12-4
CASSGPTEVGGDSGANVLTF	TGTGCCAGCAGCGGCCCCACAGAGGTAGGGGGCGACTCTGGGGCCAACGTCCTGACTTTC	few	.	TRBJ2-6	TRBV21-1
CASSEWASGGAHEQFF	TGTGCCAGCAGTGAATGGGCTAGCGGGGGGGCCCATGAGCAGTTCTTC	.	TRBD2	TRBJ2-1	TRBV2
CASSPAGPRGEQFF	TGTGCCAGTAGTCCCGCCGGGCCCAGGGGTGAGCAGTTCTTC	.	.	TRBJ2-1	TRBV19
CASSPRQGDEQFF	TGTGCCAGCAGCCCGCGACAGGGCGATGAGCAGTTCTTC	.	TRBD1	TRBJ2-1	TRBV7-3
CASSLSATGSGEQYF	TGTGCCAGCAGTTTAAGCGCGACGGGGTCGGGCGAGCAGTACTTC	.	.	TRBJ2-7	TRBV12-3/TRBV12-4
CASSRWTGADTEAFF	TGCGCCAGCAGCAGATGGACAGGGGCGGACACTGAAGCTTTCTTT	.	TRBD1	TRBJ1-1	TRBV5-1
CASSLAETGSYEQYF	TGTGCCAGCAGTTTAGCGGAGACAGGGTCCTACGAGCAGTACTTC	many	TRBD1	TRBJ2-7	TRBV12-3/TRBV12-4
CASSRPLAGVIDEQFF	TGTGCCAGCAGCCGTCCACTAGCGGGGGTGATTGATGAGCAGTTCTTC	.	TRBD2	TRBJ2-1	TRBV7-9
CASSYMAGANYGYTF	TGTGCCAGCAGTTACATGGCGGGAGCTAACTATGGCTACACCTTC	.	.	TRBJ1-2	TRBV6-5
CASSLRGGETQYF	TGTGCCAGCAGCTTAAGGGGTGGTGAGACCCAGTACTTC	many	.	TRBJ2-5	TRBV11-2
CASSTQGAINEQYF	TGTGCCAGTAGTACTCAGGGGGCCATCAACGAGCAGTACTTC	few	TRBD1	TRBJ2-7	TRBV19
CASRPGTGNYGYTF	TGTGCCAGCAGGCCTGGGACAGGGAACTATGGCTACACCTTC	few	TRBD1	TRBJ1-2	TRBV6-1
CASRGAGIYEQYF	TGTGCCAGTCGAGGAGCAGGAATCTACGAGCAGTACTTC	.	.	TRBJ2-7	TRBV27
CSAPRGHTNYQETQYF	TGCAGTGCCCCCCGCGGGCACACCAACTACCAAGAGACCCAGTACTTC	few	.	TRBJ2-5	TRBV20-1
CSARTETQYF	TGCAGCGCCCGAACAGAGACCCAGTACTTC	.	.	TRBJ2-5	TRBV29-1
CSVEGLAATDTQYF	TGCAGCGTTGAGGGACTAGCGGCAACAGATACGCAGTATTTT	few	TRBD2	TRBJ2-3	TRBV29-1
CASSLGGLSFYEQYF	TGTGCCAGCAGTTTAGGGGGCTTAAGTTTCTACGAGCAGTACTTC	.	.	TRBJ2-7	TRBV12-3/TRBV12-4
CASSSGLAGGTYEQYF	TGTGCCAGCAGCTCGGGACTAGCGGGGGGAACCTACGAGCAGTACTTC	few	TRBD2	TRBJ2-7	TRBV5-6
CSVVWGGTGELFF	TGCAGCGTTGTTTGGGGGGGGACCGGGGAGCTGTTTTTT	few	TRBD2	TRBJ2-2	TRBV29-1
CSVEDTGQGDGTGELFF	TGCAGCGTTGAAGATACAGGACAGGGGGACGGCACCGGGGAGCTGTTTTTT	few	TRBD1	TRBJ2-2	TRBV29-1
CASSFSATNEKLFF	TGTGCCAGCAGTTTTTCTGCAACTAATGAAAAACTGTTTTTT	many	.	TRBJ1-4	TRBV12-3/TRBV12-4
CASSLVGPDYEQYF	TGTGCCAGCAGCTTAGTCGGGCCCGACTACGAGCAGTACTTC	once	.	TRBJ2-7	TRBV7-8
CASSQVIGELFF	TGTGCCAGCAGCCAAGTAATCGGGGAGCTGTTTTTT	.	.	TRBJ2-2	TRBV4-2
CASSLRVGGGEHNEQFF	TGTGCCAGCAGTTTAAGGGTTGGCGGGGGGGAACACAATGAGCAGTTCTTC	.	TRBD2	TRBJ2-1	TRBV28
CASGWQASYNEQFF	TGTGCCAGCGGTTGGCAGGCCTCCTACAATGAGCAGTTCTTC	.	.	TRBJ2-1	TRBV12-3/TRBV12-4
CASRPDNTGELFF	TGTGCCAGTCGTCCAGACAACACCGGGGAGCTGTTTTTT	few	.	TRBJ2-2	TRBV12-3/TRBV12-4